This TCR beta chain originates from a study of PD-L1 blockade in urothelial cancer (dated by TCRdb to the late 2010s). Regarding the study in general: Every patient began therapy in the mid-2010s and was given atezolizumab 1,200 mg intravenously every 3 weeks. Patients had an ECOG performance status of 0 or 1 and had received between 0 and 3 prior chemotherapy regimens. Blood samples were analyzed 3 weeks after the start of treatment (second dose) and 6 weeks after the start of treatment. The study, an exploratory multi-omic analysis, examined somatic, immune and clinical correlates of response to PD-L1 blockade with atezolizumab in urothelial cancer. Just over 28 patients had pretreatment blood TCR-seq, around 25 had at least one posttreatment blood collection, and around 25 had tumor TCR-seq. About 90% of the 29 patients were identified as males with urothelial cancer of bladder origin, and a prior smoking history was reported by 18 of 29 patients. A median of roughly 140,000 T cells and approximately 86,000 unique TCRs was obtained from blood samples, and a median clonality of about 0.08 was observed. Durable clinical benefit was achieved by nine patients and was not achieved by 20 patients. Durable clinical benefit meant progression-free survival longer than 6 months, and TCR features were also tested against progression-free and overall survival. Pretreatment tumor samples, along with matched peripheral blood collected serially before and after atezolizumab treatment, underwent TCR sequencing. In the same patients, whole exome sequencing and RNA sequencing of pretreatment tumors were performed in addition to TCR sequencing.

Broader findings and caveats from the paper: At 3 weeks after the start of treatment, tumor-associated TCR clones in peripheral blood had expanded more in patients with durable benefit (n ≈ 22, p = 0.022). Because of the small sample size (n ≈ 29) and the many exploratory analyses performed, the results are intended to be regarded as hypothesis-generating. A pretreatment peripheral blood TCR clonality below the median was linked to improved progression-free and overall survival.

The cohort comprised roughly 30 patients with locally advanced or metastatic urothelial carcinoma treated at Memorial Sloan Kettering on a trial protocol. Peripheral blood mononuclear cells were collected pretreatment and during treatment, at between 1 and 8 total time points per patient. The Qiagen DNeasy Blood extraction kit was used to purify genomic DNA from total PBMCs and from tumor samples. Collected pretreatment and during treatment, PBMCs were isolated and stored as previously described. The CDR3 holds 15 amino acids from the cysteine to the phenylalanine. The kept DNA is CDR3 alone, 45 bases in frame from the first base. Compared with germline, V lacks 4 bases and J lacks 4 bases; bases without a gene match: 8. CDR1 LNHDA and CDR2 SQIVND are derived from the germline V gene (reference sequence). Synthetic TCR analog templates were spiked into each PCR so that absolute template abundance could be estimated from read counts. The immunoSEQ assay used bias-controlled V and J gene primers to amplify TCRbeta CDR3 regions from genomic DNA. Rearranged TCRbeta segments were sequenced at approximately 20X coverage. Per the authors' processing: Sequencing errors were corrected by clustering and CDR3s were annotated against IMGT to assign V, D and J genes. Out-of-frame and stop-codon sequences were excluded, and only productive TCRbeta rearrangements were used in downstream analyses. Clonality was calculated as one minus the Shannon entropy normalized by the log of the number of unique productive sequences. Fisher's exact test with Benjamini-Hochberg correction, at a threshold of adjusted p below 0.01, was used to find clones that differed between time points or between blood and tumor. This is the immuneACCESS table as TCRdb keeps it, with only in-frame sequences that have V and J called. A part of the clones is gone; compared with another copy, unresolved V genes explain less than half, and the rest is unexplained. The V and J calls and clone size are taken from that table; D and trimming were inferred from the DNA. The sample yields 70,000 to 90,000 clones; about four fifths were counted once. The ten largest clones capture 9.5% of the sample.

Turning to this clone: The target of this receptor is not known. Base-call qualities are not available, and no considerably larger clone is one nucleotide away.

Sequencing used PBMCs, obtained around atezolizumab (anti-PD-L1) treatment. The receptor chain draws on TRBV19 and TRBJ1-2, with 8 bases matching TRBD1. This TCR was recovered from a man aged 70-80 years with urothelial cancer. The CDR3 sequence is CASSTNRDRPYGYTF. At the DNA level, the sequence is TGTGCCAGTAGTACGAACCGGGACAGGCCCTATGGCTACACCTTC.